This T cell receptor (beta chain) was documented in a study of blood T cell repertoires in COVID-19. The protocol was immunoSEQ multiplex PCR, while the TCRdb copy is restricted to in-frame clones and leaves out a portion. The sample includes 400,000 or so clones, around 90% of them seen just once. The CDR3 is made up of 18 amino acids. With V trimmed by 5 bases and J by 0 bases, 7 bases remained unmatched. Germline values: CDR1 SGHNT, CDR2 YENEEA. Seattle enrolled patients during active infection and tracked them longitudinally. The sample taken for sequencing was peripheral blood. The TCR comes from a man aged 18 to 29 with COVID-19, enrolled during active disease. V usage is TRBV11-3 and J usage is TRBJ2-1; 13 bases align to TRBD2. This CDR3 reads CASSPGTSGTSSYNEQFF. The CDR3 nucleotides read TGTGCCAGCAGCCCGGGGACTAGCGGGACCAGCTCCTACAATGAGCAGTTCTTC.